This entry lists 24 T cell receptor beta chains sequenced from one sample in a study of blood T cells in healthy people across ages. Next came a second PCR, run for about 6 to 12 cycles, which used a sample-barcoded 5' primer along with a J-beta primer mix. TCRdb called the 5' RACE reads again in MiXCR, with one record for every CDR3 protein. The data hold about 800,000 distinct CDR3 sequences, with roughly 25% observed a single time. This same sample was also part of a study on T cells of mothers and their children.

Sequencing was carried out using blood. These receptors originate from a boy between 10 and 17 years old in good health.

This clonotype occurred a few times. This chain links TRBV7-2 with TRBJ2-3, with a possible D match to TRBD2 (5 bases). This CDR3 region has 15 residues. The germline gives CDR1 SGHTA, CDR2 FQGNSA. Trimming shortened V by 5 bases and J by 2 bases, and 14 bases separated the two germline ends. The CDR3 coding sequence is TGTGCCAGCAGCCCCCGGAGGAAGGACACAGATACGCAGTATTTT. Amino acid sequence: CASSPRRKDTDTQYF.

The gene calls are TRBV7-2 and TRBJ1-2; TRBD1 agrees at 9 bases. Looked up from germline, CDR1 is SGHTA and CDR2 is FQGNSA. This CDR3 contains 14 residues. With 7 bases clipped from V and 2 bases from J, the junction kept 5 bases outside the gene matches. The CDR3 DNA reads as TGTGCCAGCAACCCACAGGGGGCGAACTATGGCTACACCTTC. Its translation: CASNPQGANYGYTF.

The chain links TRBV4-1 to TRBJ2-1, with a tentative D call TRBD2 (6 bases). The CDR3 is 14 residues long. Looked up from germline, CDR1 is MGHRA and CDR2 is YSYEKL. The V and J ends lost 3 bases and 8 bases respectively, with 14 bases between them. The CDR3 DNA reads TGCGCCAGCAGCCAGAGCGCTTGGGGGGATGAGCAGTTCTTC. Amino acid sequence: CASSQSAWGDEQFF.

This clonotype was detected a few times. This sequence joins TRBV4-1 and TRBJ2-5; D could derive from TRBD1 or TRBD2 (6 bases each). The V and J ends lost 2 bases and 8 bases respectively, with 12 bases between them. Germline V gene sequence: CDR1 MGHRA, CDR2 YSYEKL. The CDR3 is made up of 13 amino acids. The CDR3 DNA sequence: TGCGCCAGCAGCCAAAGGGGGGTGGAAACCCAGTACTTC. Residues: CASSQRGVETQYF.

The chain uses TRBV6-2 or TRBV6-3 and TRBJ2-1; TRBD1 might be the D (5 bases). The CDR3 length is 15 residues. Germline-derived CDR1 and CDR2 are MNHEY and SVGEGT. The V and J ends lost 6 bases and 1 base respectively, with 13 bases between them. Here the CDR3 DNA reads TGTGCCAGCAGCTCCTTGGACATTTCCTACAATGAGCAGTTCTTC. Amino acid sequence: CASSSLDISYNEQFF.

The CDR3 sequence: CASSDPWTGDYEQYF. In DNA form, the CDR3 reads TGTGCCAGCAGTGACCCTTGGACAGGGGACTACGAGCAGTACTTC. The chain uses TRBV2 and TRBJ2-5; 9 nucleotides align to TRBD1. The better agreement between TRBJ2-7 and the DNA end casts doubt on the J call. Germline CDR1 and CDR2: SNHLY and FYNNEI. The CDR3 runs to 15 residues.

The J gene is TRBJ2-5, the V gene TRBV7-2; 7 nucleotides align to TRBD2. The CDR3 covers 17 residues. Looked up from germline, CDR1 is SGHTA and CDR2 is FQGNSA. With 0 bases clipped from V and 5 bases from J, the junction kept 12 bases outside the gene matches. DNA of the CDR3: TGTGCCAGCAGCTTAGCTTCCGTCGGGAGGCTCGGGGAGACCCAGTACTTC. Its protein product is CASSLASVGRLGETQYF.

The V gene is TRBV20-1, the J gene TRBJ2-7; D ambiguous. This CDR3 has 13 residues. CDR1 and CDR2 (germline): DFQATT, SNEGSKA (reference sequence). Trimming took off 3 bases at V and 2 bases at J, with 11 bases between the two ends. The CDR3 DNA reads TGCAGTGCTAGGGCTAGAAACACCTACGAGCAGTACTTC. Translating gives CSARARNTYEQYF.

The chain combines TRBV29-1 with TRBJ2-7; D might be TRBD1 (5 bases). The CDR3 totals 13 residues. Germline assignment: CDR1 SQVTM and CDR2 ANQGSEA. The V end was cut by 7 bases, the J end by 3 bases, with 16 bases between. The CDR3 DNA reads TGCAGCGGCATACAAGGGGATCTCTACGAGCAGTACTTC. Encoded protein: CSGIQGDLYEQYF.

This clonotype was observed a handful of times. The chain links TRBV9 to TRBJ2-1; D may be TRBD1 (5 bases). The CDR3 contains 13 residues. V shed 2 bases and J shed 12 bases, with 15 bases lying between them. From germline, CDR1 is SGDLS and CDR2 YYNGEE. Written as DNA, the CDR3 is TGTGCCAGCAGCGTGGGGCAGTCCTTCGGGCAGTTCTTC. Its translation: CASSVGQSFGQFF.

This clonotype has only a few counts. V gene TRBV6-7 combines with J gene TRBJ1-1; D not resolved. TRBV6-7 is sorted into the ORF group, with uncertain function. The length of the CDR3 is 15 residues. Trimming shortened V by 1 base and J by 3 bases, and 12 bases separated the two germline ends. The CDR3 nucleotides are TGTGCCAGCAGTTACTTGGGGAATTGGGACACTGAAGCTTTCTTT. It translates to CASSYLGNWDTEAFF.

The table lists this clonotype with a few counts. Germline is not matched at one junction end, which may reflect a read error. The V call is TRBV29-1, the J call TRBJ2-2; the match to TRBD1 covers 7 bases. Germline assignment: CDR1 SQVTM and CDR2 ANQGSEA. The CDR3 loop spans 15 amino acids. The DNA of the CDR3 is TGCAGCGTTGAAGCGGGACAGCTAAACATCGGGGAGCTGTTTTTT. Translating gives CSVEAGQLNIGELFF.

V and J are TRBV20-1 and TRBJ2-5; 8 bases align to TRBD2. J was trimmed by 3 bases and V by 5 bases; bases with no gene match: 11. The CDR3 has 15 residues. Germline V gene lookup returns CDR1 DFQATT and CDR2 SNEGSKA (reference sequence). In nucleotides, the CDR3 is TGCAGTGCTCCCAAACTAGCGGCCCTTAAAGAGACCCAGTACTTC. This translates into CSAPKLAALKETQYF.

The V and J genes are TRBV27 and TRBJ1-4; 9 bases line up with TRBD1. Looked up from germline, CDR1 is MNHEY and CDR2 is SMNVEV (reference sequence). The CDR3 has 13 amino acids. V was pared by 5 bases and J by 8 bases, with 3 bases of the junction left unmatched. The CDR3 sequence is CASSRQGEEKLFF. The CDR3 DNA reads as TGTGCCAGCAGTCGACAGGGGGAAGAAAAACTGTTTTTT. The full variable domain, rest sourced from reference TRBV27 and TRBJ1-4, is EAQVTQNPRYLITVTGKKLTVTCSQNMNHEYMSWYRQDPGLGLRQIYYSMNVEVTDKGDVPEGYKVSRKEKRNFPLILESPSPNQTSLYFCASSRQGEEKLFFGSGTQLSVL.

This chain joins TRBV5-5 and TRBJ2-7; possibly TRBD2 for D (6 bases). The V gene lost 2 bases and the J gene lost 3 bases, with 18 bases spanning the gap. The CDR3 covers 16 residues. CDR1 is SGHKS, CDR2 YYEKEE, per germline (reference sequence). This chain's CDR3 is CASSFGPRDLSYEQYF. The CDR3 DNA is TGTGCCAGCAGCTTCGGACCACGGGACTTAAGCTACGAGCAGTACTTC. Using reference TRBV5-5 and TRBJ2-7 for the parts outside the CDR3, the full variable domain is DAGVTQSPTHLIKTRGQQVTLRCSPISGHKSVSWYQQVLGQGPQFIFQYYEKEERGRGNFPDRFSARQFPNYSSELNVNALLLGDSALYLCASSFGPRDLSYEQYFGPGTRLTVT.

The J gene is TRBJ1-6, the V gene TRBV28, with D unclear. This CDR3 spans 14 amino acids. Germline CDR1 and CDR2: MDHEN and SYDVKM. Trimming took 5 bases from V and 8 from J, leaving 13 bases between them. Here the CDR3 reads CASSRTRSDSPLHF. In DNA, the CDR3 is TGTGCCAGCAGTAGAACACGGTCAGATTCACCCCTCCACTTT.

This clonotype was counted between two and nine times. The CDR3 spells CASSDRDTLNTEAFF. Here the CDR3 DNA reads TGTGCCAGCAGCGATCGGGACACCTTGAACACTGAAGCTTTCTTT. V gene TRBV13 combines with J gene TRBJ1-1; TRBD1 is a possible D gene (6 bases). CDR3 length: 15 amino acids. Trimming took 5 bases from V and 0 from J, leaving 13 bases between them. Per the germline V gene, CDR1 is PRHDT and CDR2 is FYEKMQ (reference sequence).

The chain carries TRBV28 and TRBJ2-5; D is possibly TRBD2 (6 bases). The CDR3 contains 12 residues. Germline V gives CDR1 MDHEN, CDR2 SYDVKM. V was pared by 8 bases and J by 5 bases, with 12 bases between. CDR3 residues: CASRDSWETQYF. The CDR3 DNA reads TGTGCCAGCCGGGACTCCTGGGAGACCCAGTACTTC. Variable domain in full (rest from reference TRBV28 and TRBJ2-5): DVKVTQSSRYLVKRTGEKVFLECVQDMDHENMFWYRQDPGLGLRLIYFSYDVKMKEKGDIPEGYSVSREKKERFSLILESASTNQTSMYLCASRDSWETQYFGPGTRLLVL.

This clonotype has a handful of counts. The chain has TRBV18 and TRBJ1-2; no clear D gene. V was trimmed by 3 bases and J by 4 bases, leaving 18 bases between them. This CDR3 comprises 16 residues. CDR1 and CDR2 (germline): KGHSH, LQKENI. Here the CDR3 reads CASSPSLTPGGYGYTF. As DNA, the CDR3 is TGTGCCAGCTCACCCAGTTTAACCCCAGGCGGCTATGGCTACACCTTC.

This clonotype came up a few times. The chain carries TRBV20-1 and TRBJ2-3; possibly TRBD2 for D (5 bases). Germline loops: CDR1 DFQATT, CDR2 SNEGSKA (reference sequence). Trimming stripped 3 bases from V and 3 bases from J, with 16 bases between. This CDR3 is built from 15 residues. The DNA of the CDR3 is TGCAGTGCTAGCAGGCGCCAGCGGAGTACAGATACGCAGTATTTT. This gives the protein CSASRRQRSTDTQYF.

This clonotype was seen a handful of times. Here the CDR3 DNA reads TGTGCCAGCAGTTTAGCGAGACGAAACGGAGAGACCCAGTACTTC. It yields the protein CASSLARRNGETQYF. The rearrangement links TRBV12-3 or TRBV12-4 to TRBJ2-5; D is undetermined. Trimming left V 0 bases short and J 4 bases short, with 12 bases between. This CDR3 has 15 residues.

Only a few counts were recorded for this clonotype. This chain joins TRBV4-3 and TRBJ1-5, with D perhaps TRBD1 (5 bases). V was shortened by 1 base and J by 16 bases, with 17 bases between the two germline ends. The CDR3 extends over 13 amino acids. CDR1 is LGHNA and CDR2 is YSLEER in the germline V gene. CDR3 sequence reads: CASSQGMEGNKHF. In DNA form, the CDR3 reads TGCGCCAGCAGCCAAGGGATGGAGGGGAACAAACATTTT.

The CDR3 protein is CASSRDGNTNYGYTF. The CDR3 coding sequence is TGTGCCAGCAGCAGGGACGGTAACACTAACTATGGCTACACCTTC. This rearrangement joins TRBV9 to TRBJ1-2, with D perhaps matching TRBD1 (5 bases). The CDR3 runs 15 residues. V lost 4 bases to trimming and J lost 0 bases, with 13 bases between them. Germline CDR1 and CDR2: SGDLS and YYNGEE.

The chain links TRBV5-1 to TRBJ1-2; the D is unclear. CDR1 and CDR2 from the germline V gene are SGHRS and YFSETQ. The CDR3 covers 14 residues. The V end lost 1 base, the J end lost 1 base, and 8 bases lay between the germline ends. This CDR3 is CASSLHGVNYGYTF. In nucleotides, the CDR3 is TGCGCCAGCAGCTTGCATGGGGTTAACTATGGCTACACCTTC.